Below, 4 T cell receptor beta chains from the same sample are listed, as sequenced in a study of cytomegalovirus exposure and HLA in healthy donors. This PCR relied on a set of 60 Vbeta primers and 13 Jbeta primers. TCRdb's copy holds only in-frame clones and misses some; the assay was immunoSEQ multiplex PCR. This sample carries just over 150,000 clones, roughly 80% of them seen once, and the ten largest clones take approximately 3.1%. Material for sequencing was PBMCs. The receptor source for this set is a woman in her 40s in good health and CMV-seronegative.

This chain links TRBV19 with TRBJ1-2; 7 bases are a match to TRBD1. The CDR3 spans 13 residues. Trimming cost V 6 bases and J 4 bases; bases outside gene matches: 5. Germline V gives CDR1 LNHDA, CDR2 SQIVND (reference sequence). CDR3 loop: CASRQGPPYGYTF. Written as DNA, the CDR3 is TGTGCCAGTAGACAGGGGCCTCCCTATGGCTACACCTTC.

The chain employs TRBV6-1 and TRBJ1-2; D is perhaps TRBD1 (6 bases). CDR1 MNHNS and CDR2 SASEGT come from the germline V gene. With 6 bases removed from V and 0 bases from J, the gap between germline ends came to 8 bases. The CDR3 spans 13 residues. The DNA of the CDR3 is TGTGCCAGCAGGGGGACAACTAACTATGGCTACACCTTC. Protein product: CASRGTTNYGYTF.

With regard to this clone: Other DNA sequences in this sample translate to the same CDR3. The rearrangement uses TRBV10-2 and TRBJ2-7; 10 bases match TRBD2. The CDR3 has 13 residues. Losses at the gene ends were 5 bases for V and 4 bases for J; bases not matched to a gene: 2. Germline CDR1 WSHSY, CDR2 SAAADI. The CDR3, as DNA: TGCGCCAGCAGTAGCGGGGGGGCTTACGAGCAGTACTTC. Translation gives CASSSGGAYEQYF.

This clone was observed once. The V call is TRBV6-5, the J call TRBJ2-5; 8 positions agree with TRBD1. The better agreement between TRBJ2-7 and the DNA end casts doubt on the J call. The CDR3 has 14 residues. CDR1 and CDR2 (germline): MNHEY, SVGAGI. The CDR3: CAIGRTGSAYEQYF. In DNA, the CDR3 is TGTGCCATAGGAAGGACAGGGTCGGCCTACGAGCAGTACTTC.